The rows below give T cell receptor beta chains drawn from one sample of a study of blood T cells in healthy people across ages. TCRdb re-called the 5' RACE reads through MiXCR, storing one row per CDR3 protein. This sample carries approximately 2,000,000 distinct CDR3 sequences, about 39% of them seen once, and the ten largest clones take approximately 22%. Sequencing input: blood. The source of these receptors is a human donor in good health. The conserved cysteine and the conserved F or W are not part of the CDR3 here.

TRBJ2-1	TRBV27	ASSPRRMDGQALNEQF
TRBJ1-3	TRBV6-1	ASSEGFSGNTIY
TRBJ2-1	TRBV20-1	SARAYRGSGGQSSYNEQF
TRBJ1-1	TRBV4-3	ASSQPRQGQNTEAF
TRBJ1-1	TRBV30	AWSVRRGARTEAF
TRBJ1-3	TRBV5-1	ASSEDGYSGNTIY
TRBJ2-7	TRBV3-1	ASSRGQETYKQY
TRBJ2-1	TRBV29-1	SHRAGDLYNEQF
TRBJ2-7	TRBV7-2	ASSMTSGEHYEQY
-	TRBV3-1	ASSQNRIHEQY
TRBJ2-3	TRBV15	ATSRALSGTDTQY
-	TRBV7-2	ASSLRGSSTYEQY
TRBJ2-3	TRBV5-1	ASSIQGADTDTQY
TRBJ1-4	TRBV4-3	ASSRLYATNEKLF
TRBJ1-1	TRBV20-1	SARERGTTNTEAF
TRBJ1-1	TRBV20-1	SARSGQVSLETF
TRBJ2-7	TRBV12-3/TRBV12-4	ASSSRENREHEQY
TRBJ2-5	TRBV5-6	ASSLELKETQY
TRBJ2-1	TRBV5-1	ASSLGGQVEQF
-	TRBV29-1	SVEPTGLGTQY
TRBJ2-5	TRBV7-2	ASSRASGGWETQY
TRBJ2-7	TRBV4-1	ASSQDVSPGGEQY
TRBJ2-5	TRBV18	ASAAGVQETQY
TRBJ1-5	TRBV20-1	SAEGQSNQPQH
TRBJ1-2	TRBV5-1	ASSPGADSFYGYT
TRBJ2-1	TRBV7-9	ASSSYGETQF
TRBJ2-3	TRBV7-2	ASSLVAAPGLAGDTQY
TRBJ2-1	TRBV2	ASSEGWVTNERF
TRBJ2-7	TRBV9	ASSVGWTGTYEQY
TRBJ2-7	TRBV19	ASSMKAGRKSSYEQY
TRBJ1-4	TRBV5-1	ASSPGDPTNEKLF
TRBJ1-4	TRBV12-3/TRBV12-4	ASGRDYNEKLF
TRBJ2-7	TRBV29-1	SVVTGGYYEQY
TRBJ2-4	TRBV20-1	SASRAGGPLIQY
TRBJ2-5	TRBV10-3	AISDMNQETQY
TRBJ1-5	TRBV20-1	SARREGQPQH
TRBJ2-7	TRBV2	ASSAGTHSYEQY
TRBJ1-2	TRBV5-5	ASSGGVTTGDYGYT
TRBJ2-3	TRBV20-1	SARGLAGGRTDTQY
TRBJ2-5	TRBV15	ATSRDLAGVQETKY
TRBJ2-1	TRBV5-6	ASSFGVHNEQF
TRBJ2-3	TRBV9	ASSVELLAYTQY
TRBJ2-7	TRBV20-1	SASYGSEQY
TRBJ1-2	TRBV3-1	ASSPRVRGRDGYT
TRBJ2-5	TRBV7-9	ASSLVGPKSEQY
TRBJ2-1	TRBV6-5	ASSPAGGMSGQF
TRBJ2-3	TRBV20-1	SARDWIAHDTQY
TRBJ2-3	TRBV7-6	ASSLVSGASDTQY
TRBJ1-1	TRBV4-3	ASSQGQGFWDTEAF
TRBJ1-5	TRBV7-2	ASSLATGNQPQH